This T cell receptor (beta chain) is from a study of cytotoxic CD8 clonotypes in ibrutinib-treated CLL. Study overall: After median 68 months, approximately 14 stayed in remission, some 12 progressed; responses some 25 partial, 2 complete. Per sample, productive templates averaged nearly 260,000 and productive rearrangements averaged about 92,000. Study-wide results and caveats: There were few public clonotypes, and on treatment they contracted or stayed stable.

Using immunoSEQ multiplex PCR, the repertoire was profiled, and TCRdb retains in-frame clones only, with some absent. In the table there are about 200,000 clones, around 75% of which are singletons. Only a few counts were recorded for this clone. Its antigen is unknown. The CDR3 sequence is 14 residues long. The germline V gene encodes CDR1 LGHNA and CDR2 YSLEER. V shed 4 bases and J shed 4 bases, with 11 bases lying between them. This material consisted of PBMCs, taken after 12 months of ibrutinib treatment. The chain combines TRBV4-3 with TRBJ1-5; D is uncertain. The clonotype comes from a human donor with chronic lymphocytic leukemia. CDR3 residues: CASSPTWGNQPQHF. DNA of the CDR3: TGCGCCAGCAGCCCGACCTGGGGAAATCAGCCCCAGCATTTT.